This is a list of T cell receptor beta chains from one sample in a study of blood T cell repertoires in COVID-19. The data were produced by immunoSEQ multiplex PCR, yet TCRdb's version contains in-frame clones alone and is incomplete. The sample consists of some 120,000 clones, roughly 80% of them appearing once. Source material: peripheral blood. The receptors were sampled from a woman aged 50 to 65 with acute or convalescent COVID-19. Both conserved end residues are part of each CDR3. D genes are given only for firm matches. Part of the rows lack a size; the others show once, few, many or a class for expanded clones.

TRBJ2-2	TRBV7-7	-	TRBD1	CALSTGGPGELFF	TGTGCGCTGAGCACAGGGGGCCCCGGGGAGCTGTTTTTT
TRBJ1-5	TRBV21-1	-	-	CASSKTGLDQPQHF	TGTGCCAGCAGCAAAACAGGGTTGGATCAGCCCCAGCATTTT
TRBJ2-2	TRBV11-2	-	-	CASSPNTGELFF	TGTGCCAGCAGCCCTAACACCGGGGAGCTGTTTTTT
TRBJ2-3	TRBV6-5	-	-	CASRTLDYSPDTQYF	TGTGCCAGCAGGACACTAGATTATTCCCCAGATACGCAGTATTTT
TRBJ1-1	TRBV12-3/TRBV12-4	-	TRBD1	CASSGTGVSEAFF	TGTGCCAGCAGTGGGACAGGGGTTTCTGAAGCTTTCTTT
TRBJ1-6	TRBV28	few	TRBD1	CASSSDRGFNSPLHF	TGTGCCAGCAGTTCGGACAGGGGGTTTAATTCACCCCTCCACTTT
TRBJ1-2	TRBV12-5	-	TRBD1	CASAIGQGDGGYTF	TGTGCTAGTGCCATTGGACAGGGGGATGGCGGCTACACCTTC
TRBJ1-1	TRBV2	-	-	CASRPRGGNTEAFF	TGTGCCAGCAGGCCCCGGGGAGGGAACACTGAAGCTTTCTTT
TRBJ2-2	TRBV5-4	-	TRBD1	CASSWSPGQGATGELFF	TGTGCCAGCAGCTGGTCCCCGGGACAGGGGGCCACCGGGGAGCTGTTTTTT
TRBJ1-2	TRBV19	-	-	CASSTDGQLRGYTF	TGTGCCAGTAGTACCGACGGACAACTTCGGGGCTACACCTTC
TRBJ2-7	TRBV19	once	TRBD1	CASSPHQGAASYEQYF	TGTGCCAGTAGTCCACACCAGGGGGCCGCGTCCTACGAGCAGTACTTC
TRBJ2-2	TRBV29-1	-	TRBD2	CSVDRGLAGDAGELFF	TGCAGCGTTGATCGAGGACTAGCGGGGGACGCCGGGGAGCTGTTTTTT
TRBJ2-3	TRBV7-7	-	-	CASSAQGYADTQYF	TGTGCCAGCAGCGCCCAGGGTTATGCAGATACGCAGTATTTT
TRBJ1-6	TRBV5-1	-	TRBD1	CASSPGQGLASPLHF	TGCGCCAGCAGCCCGGGACAGGGTCTCGCCTCACCCCTCCACTTT
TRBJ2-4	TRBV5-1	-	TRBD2	CASSSTLTSGVGKNIQYF	TGCGCCAGCAGCTCAACCCTGACTAGCGGGGTAGGTAAAAACATTCAGTACTTC
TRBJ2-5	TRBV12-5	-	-	CASGLAPGGRKETQYF	TGTGCTAGTGGTTTGGCACCAGGGGGGAGGAAAGAGACCCAGTACTTC
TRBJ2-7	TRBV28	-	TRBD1	CASSPAPDRGREQYF	TGTGCCAGCAGCCCAGCCCCCGACAGGGGTCGGGAGCAGTACTTC
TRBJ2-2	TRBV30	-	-	CAWTKPGVGTGELFF	TGTGCCTGGACCAAACCCGGGGTGGGCACCGGGGAGCTGTTTTTT
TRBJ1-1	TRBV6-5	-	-	CASTLGGNTEAFF	TGTGCCAGCACCCTAGGTGGGAACACTGAAGCTTTCTTT
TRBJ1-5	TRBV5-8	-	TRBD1	CASSWTGGDQPQHF	TGTGCCAGCAGCTGGACAGGGGGCGACCAGCCCCAGCATTTT
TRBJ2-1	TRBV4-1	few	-	CASSQDRTVYNEQFF	TGCGCCAGCAGCCAAGATAGGACAGTTTACAATGAGCAGTTCTTC
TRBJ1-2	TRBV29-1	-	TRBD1	CSVAVGTGVNGYTF	TGCAGCGTTGCGGTCGGTACAGGGGTGAATGGCTACACCTTC
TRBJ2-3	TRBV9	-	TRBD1	CASSPNPSTGGSTDTQYF	TGTGCCAGCAGCCCGAATCCTTCGACAGGGGGCAGCACAGATACGCAGTATTTT
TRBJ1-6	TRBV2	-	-	CASSVRRDYNSPLHF	TGTGCCAGCAGTGTCCGGAGGGACTATAATTCACCCCTCCACTTT
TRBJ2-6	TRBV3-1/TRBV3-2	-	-	CASSQSQAGANVLTF	TGTGCCAGCAGCCAATCCCAGGCCGGGGCCAACGTCCTGACTTTC
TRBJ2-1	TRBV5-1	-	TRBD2	CASSLGTSGGELFF	TGCGCCAGCAGCTTGGGGACTAGCGGGGGGGAATTGTTCTTC
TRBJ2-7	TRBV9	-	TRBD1	CASSVATGSYEQYF	TGTGCCAGCAGCGTGGCGACAGGGAGCTACGAGCAGTACTTC
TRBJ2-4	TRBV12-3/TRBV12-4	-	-	CASSLAGENIQYF	TGTGCCAGCAGTTTAGCGGGAGAAAACATTCAGTACTTC
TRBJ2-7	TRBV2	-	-	CASSEDSVRYEQYF	TGTGCCAGCAGTGAGGACAGCGTTCGGTACGAGCAGTACTTC
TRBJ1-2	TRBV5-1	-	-	CASSRDIVGYTF	TGCGCCAGCAGCCGTGACATAGTTGGCTACACCTTC
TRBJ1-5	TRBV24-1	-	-	CATSHTYSNQPQHF	TGTGCCACCAGTCACACGTATAGCAATCAGCCCCAGCATTTT
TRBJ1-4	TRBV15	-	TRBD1	CATSYGTGNEKLFF	TGTGCCACCAGCTACGGGACAGGGAATGAAAAACTGTTTTTT
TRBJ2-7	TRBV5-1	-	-	CASSLYETRYEQYF	TGCGCCAGCAGCTTGTATGAGACAAGGTACGAGCAGTACTTC
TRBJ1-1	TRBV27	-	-	CASSKDRDFEAFF	TGTGCCAGCAGTAAGGACAGAGATTTTGAAGCTTTCTTT
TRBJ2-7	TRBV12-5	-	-	CASGDNRDEQYF	TGTGCTAGTGGCGATAACAGGGACGAGCAGTACTTC
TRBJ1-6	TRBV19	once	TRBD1	CASRPDTGGNSPLHF	TGTGCCAGTAGACCCGACACAGGGGGCAATTCACCCCTCCACTTT